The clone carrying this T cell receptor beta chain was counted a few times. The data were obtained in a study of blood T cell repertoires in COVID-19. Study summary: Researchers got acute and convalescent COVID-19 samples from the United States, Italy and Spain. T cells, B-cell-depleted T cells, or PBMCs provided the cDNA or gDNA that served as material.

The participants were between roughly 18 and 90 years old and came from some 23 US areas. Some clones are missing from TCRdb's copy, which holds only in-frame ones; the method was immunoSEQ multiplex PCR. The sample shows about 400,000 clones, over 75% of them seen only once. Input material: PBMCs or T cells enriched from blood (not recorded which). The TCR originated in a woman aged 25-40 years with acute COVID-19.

The CDR3 here is CSASSTHQPQHF. The CDR3 bases are TGCAGTGCTAGTTCCACACATCAGCCCCAGCATTTT. This sequence joins TRBV20-1 and TRBJ1-5; D gene unclear. V was trimmed by 3 bases and J by 5 bases, leaving 8 bases between them. CDR1 and CDR2 (germline): DFQATT, SNEGSKA (reference sequence). This CDR3 region has 12 residues.